These 24 T cell receptor beta chains were all obtained from the same sample, sequenced in a study of CD8+CD57+ T cells in acquired aplastic anemia. Investigators profiled TCR beta VDJ and CDR3 from genomic DNA template. TCRdb reanalysed the reads using MiXCR and keeps one entry per CDR3 protein. The sample carries under 200,000 distinct CDR3 sequences, roughly 47% recorded once. Sequenced sample: sorted CD4+, CD8+, or CD8+CD57+ T cells (not recorded which) from PBMCs. Every receptor here comes from a human donor in good health.

V usage is TRBV10-1 and J usage is TRBJ1-1, with unresolved D. Trimming took 6 bases from V and 5 from J, leaving 25 bases between them. Germline CDR1 is WNHNN and CDR2 is SYGVQD (reference sequence). The CDR3 covers 17 residues. The CDR3 bases are TGCGCCAGCAGAGGACGGCCAGGACTGTCACCGGGGACTGAAGCTTTCTTT. Its translation is CASRGRPGLSPGTEAFF.

This clonotype was detected ten times or more. V and J are TRBV9 and TRBJ1-6; D unresolved. Per the germline V gene, CDR1 is SGDLS and CDR2 is YYNGEE. V was clipped by 2 bases and J by 4 bases, with 10 bases between them. The CDR3 contains 15 residues. CDR3 sequence (DNA): TGTGCCAGCAGCGTTGGCGACCAATATAATTCACCCCTCCACTTT. Translation gives CASSVGDQYNSPLHF. Supplemented by reference TRBV9 and TRBJ1-6, the full variable domain reads DSGVTQTPKHLITATGQRVTLRCSPRSGDLSVYWYQQSLDQGLQFLIQYYNGEERAKGNILERFSAQQFPDLHSELNLSSLELGDSALYFCASSVGDQYNSPLHFGNGTRLTVT.

This rearrangement joins TRBV7-3 to TRBJ2-3; D is possibly TRBD2 (6 bases). V was shortened by 6 bases and J by 0 bases, with 16 bases between the two germline ends. There are 16 residues in the CDR3. From germline, CDR1 is SGHTA and CDR2 FQGTGA. In DNA form, the CDR3 reads TGTGCCAGCAGTCTACACCTCGGAGGGAGCACAGATACGCAGTATTTT. It specifies CASSLHLGGSTDTQYF.

This sequence joins TRBV11-2 and TRBJ2-1; 9 nucleotides agree with TRBD1. The V gene's germline CDR1 is SGHAT and CDR2 FQNNGV. The CDR3 totals 17 residues. V was pared by 5 bases and J by 4 bases, with 12 bases of the junction left unmatched. The CDR3 coding sequence is TGTGCCAGCAGCGCGTTCGCCGGGACAGGGATTTACAATGAGCAGTTCTTC. It yields the protein CASSAFAGTGIYNEQFF.

This clonotype has only a few counts. Here the CDR3 reads CAIRRQGGPYGYTF. The DNA for the CDR3 is TGTGCCATCAGGCGACAGGGAGGGCCCTATGGCTACACCTTC. V is TRBV10-3 and J is TRBJ1-2, with 7 bases aligning to TRBD1. The CDR3 covers 14 residues. The J segment lost 4 bases and the V segment lost 6 bases, leaving 8 bases of the junction unmatched. Germline V gene data show CDR1 as ENHRY and CDR2 as SYGVKD.

In this sample, this clonotype turned up a few times. The V call is TRBV28, the J call TRBJ1-5; D gene ambiguous. Germline loops: CDR1 MDHEN, CDR2 SYDVKM. The CDR3 spans 14 residues. V dropped 7 bases and J dropped 7 bases, with 17 bases sitting between them. The DNA of the CDR3 is TGTGCCAGCAACCTACTGCTGAGTTCCCAGCCCCAGCATTTT. Its protein product is CASNLLLSSQPQHF.

The rearrangement uses TRBV19 and TRBJ1-1; tentative D call: TRBD1 (5 bases). CDR1 and CDR2 from the germline V gene are LNHDA and SQIVND (reference sequence). This CDR3 contains 12 residues. Trimming took off 10 bases at V and 4 bases at J, with 13 bases between the two ends. In nucleotides, the CDR3 is TGTGCCACCTCGGGGGGGGGCACTGAAGCTTTCTTT. Its protein is CATSGGGTEAFF.

This clonotype was seen a few times. The V and J genes are TRBV7-9 and TRBJ2-7; D not certain. The CDR3 is 15 residues long. Per germline, CDR1 SEHNR and CDR2 FQNEAQ (reference sequence). The V end was cut by 5 bases, the J end by 4 bases, with 18 bases between. In DNA form, the CDR3 reads TGTGCCAGCAGCCCTGTTTTGGGGAAAGGTTACGAGCAGTACTTC. It translates to CASSPVLGKGYEQYF.

This clonotype has a handful of counts. The chain carries TRBV5-6 and TRBJ2-3; TRBD2 aligns across 9 bases. CDR3 size: 14 residues. Germline trimming cut 10 bases from V and 5 bases from J; bases unmatched to any gene: 11. Germline V lookup: CDR1 SGHDT, CDR2 YYEEEE. The CDR3 DNA sequence: TGTGCCTGTACGGGCGGGAGGGGTGAAGATACGCAGTATTTT. Protein sequence: CACTGGRGEDTQYF.

This clonotype was observed many times. This chain uses TRBV4-1 with TRBJ1-4; D not resolved. Trimming cost V 3 bases and J 0 bases, with 5 bases left between them. The CDR3 covers 14 residues. The germline CDR1 and CDR2 sequences are MGHRA and YSYEKL. CDR3 region: CASSHSATNEKLFF. The CDR3, as DNA: TGCGCCAGCAGCCACAGCGCAACTAATGAAAAACTGTTTTTT.

The J gene is TRBJ2-7, the V gene TRBV2; tentative D call: TRBD2 (6 bases). The CDR3 is 12 residues long. V was pared by 7 bases and J by 9 bases, with 16 bases between. The germline gives CDR1 SNHLY, CDR2 FYNNEI. The CDR3 protein is CASNSWEDGQYF. The CDR3, as DNA: TGTGCCAGCAATAGCTGGGAGGACGGGCAGTACTTC. Variable domain in full (rest from reference TRBV2 and TRBJ2-7): EPEVTQTPSHQVTQMGQEVILRCVPISNHLYFYWYRQILGQKVEFLVSFYNNEISEKSEIFDDQFSVERPDGSNFTLKIRSTKLEDSAMYFCASNSWEDGQYFGPGTRLTVT.

This clonotype was seen many times. The V and J genes are TRBV6-5 and TRBJ2-6; 7 positions agree with TRBD1. Germline trimming cut 2 bases from V and 2 bases from J; bases unmatched to any gene: 3. The CDR3 contains 16 residues. Germline CDR1 MNHEY, CDR2 SVGAGI. DNA of the CDR3: TGTGCCAGCAGTTACAGACAGGGCCCTGGGGCCAACGTCCTGACTTTC. This encodes CASSYRQGPGANVLTF.

This clonotype has ten or more counts. The V and J genes are TRBV19 and TRBJ1-4; 7 bases match TRBD1. Trimming took 5 bases from V and 3 from J; bases not matched to a gene: 6. Germline CDR1 LNHDA, CDR2 SQIVND (reference sequence). This CDR3 is 15 amino acids long. This chain's CDR3 is CASSFGTASNEKLFF. The CDR3 nucleotides are TGTGCCAGTAGTTTTGGGACAGCCTCTAATGAAAAACTGTTTTTT.

V is TRBV24-1 and J is TRBJ1-2; no firm D call. The CDR3 loop spans 15 amino acids. CDR1 is KGHDR, CDR2 SFDVKD, per germline. The V and J ends lost 3 bases and 8 bases respectively, with 18 bases between them. The CDR3 DNA reads as TGTGCCACCAGTGATGGTGCTGAAGAGGGAGAAGGCTACACCTTC. It codes for CATSDGAEEGEGYTF.

As to this clonotype: A much larger clone lies a single base off, so this may be a read error. The chain employs TRBV5-1 and TRBJ2-3; the D gene is possibly TRBD2 (7 bases). This CDR3 is built from 15 residues. Per germline, CDR1 SGHRS and CDR2 YFSETQ. The CDR3 region has the DNA TGCGCCAGCAGCTTGGGCGGGGGCGACTGGGATACGCGGTATTTT. It encodes CASSLGGGDWDTRYF.

This clonotype was counted ten times or more. The rearrangement joins TRBV5-1 to TRBJ2-3; TRBD2 agrees at 13 bases. The ends lost 3 bases at V and 0 bases at J; junction bases unmatched: 4. The CDR3 spans 17 residues. The germline V gene has CDR1 SGHRS and CDR2 YFSETQ. CDR3 sequence: CASSWTSGSPSTDTQYF. In DNA form, the CDR3 reads TGCGCCAGCAGCTGGACTAGCGGGAGCCCTAGCACAGATACGCAGTATTTT.

This clonotype has at least ten counts. CDR3 amino acids: CSARRPLPGQGNEQFF. CDR3 nucleotide sequence: TGCAGTGCCCGAAGACCTTTACCGGGACAGGGTAATGAGCAGTTCTTC. The chain has TRBV20-1 and TRBJ2-1; 9 nucleotides align to TRBD1. CDR1 and CDR2 (germline): DFQATT, SNEGSKA (reference sequence). V shed 6 bases, J shed 7 bases, and the junction held 16 bases outside the gene matches. The CDR3 consists of 16 residues.

The chain has TRBV24-1 and TRBJ2-3, with a weak D call TRBD1 (6 bases). Germline values: CDR1 KGHDR, CDR2 SFDVKD. V was pared by 0 bases and J by 6 bases, with 18 bases between. This CDR3 region has 17 residues. Here the CDR3 reads CATSDLQGPISIDTQYF. The CDR3 DNA sequence: TGTGCCACCAGTGATTTGCAGGGGCCCATTTCTATTGATACGCAGTATTTT.

The chain employs TRBV20-1 and TRBJ1-1; D is possibly TRBD1 (6 bases). The CDR3 runs to 14 residues. Germline V gene sequence: CDR1 DFQATT, CDR2 SNEGSKA (reference sequence). Trimming cost V 5 bases and J 5 bases, with 18 bases left between them. The CDR3 coding sequence is TGCAGTGCTGCACAGGGACGGACGGGAACTGAAGCTTTCTTT. It encodes CSAAQGRTGTEAFF.

This clonotype showed up just once. The V gene is TRBV2, the J gene TRBJ2-5; no clear D gene. V lost 7 bases and J lost 5, with 11 bases in between. Germline V gene lookup returns CDR1 SNHLY and CDR2 FYNNEI. CDR3 length: 12 residues. The CDR3 nucleotides read TGTGCCAGCAAGAGTGTGGGGGAGACCCAGTACTTC. Translated, it gives CASKSVGETQYF.

This clonotype was picked up many times. The chain carries TRBV7-8 and TRBJ2-7; 11 bases fit TRBD2. The CDR3 has 15 amino acids. With V trimmed by 5 bases and J by 2 bases, 5 bases remained unmatched. CDR1 and CDR2 (germline): SGHVS, FQNEAQ. The chain's CDR3 is CASSRGLAVAYEQYF. CDR3 DNA: TGTGCCAGCAGCCGGGGACTAGCGGTTGCCTACGAGCAGTACTTC. Variable domain in full (rest from reference TRBV7-8 and TRBJ2-7): GAGVSQSPRYKVAKRGQDVALRCDPISGHVSLFWYQQALGQGPEFLTYFQNEAQLDKSGLPSDRFFAERPEGSVSTLKIQRTQQEDSAVYLCASSRGLAVAYEQYFGPGTRLTVT.

The chain combines TRBV7-6 with TRBJ2-3, with D perhaps TRBD2 (6 bases). Germline CDR1 is SGHVS and CDR2 is FNYEAQ. The CDR3 loop spans 14 amino acids. The V gene lost 4 bases and the J gene lost 6 bases, with 14 bases spanning the gap. The DNA for the CDR3 is TGTGCCAGCAGCTCGGCGGGGCCGGAGGATACGCAGTATTTT. Protein sequence: CASSSAGPEDTQYF.

This clonotype was observed at least ten times. The chain couples TRBV11-2 to TRBJ1-2; D uncertain. V was cut by 11 bases and J by 7 bases, with 20 bases left in between. Germline-derived CDR1 and CDR2 are SGHAT and FQNNGV. The CDR3 runs to 13 residues. As DNA, the CDR3 is TGTGCCGCAGCTGGGTCCCGGACTTCTGGCTACACCTTC. Protein sequence: CAAAGSRTSGYTF. Based on the CDR3 plus reference TRBV11-2 and TRBJ1-2, the full variable domain is EAGVAQSPRYKIIEKRQSVAFWCNPISGHATLYWYQQILGQGPKLLIQFQNNGVVDDSQLPKDRFSAERLKGVDSTLKIQPAKLEDSAVYLCAAAGSRTSGYTFGSGTRLTVV.

Note on this clonotype: A much larger clone differs by one base, so this may be a read error. The chain joins TRBV5-5 to TRBJ1-1, with TRBD1 as a possible D gene (5 bases). The CDR3 has 14 amino acids. The V and J ends lost 6 bases and 1 base respectively, with 13 bases between them. Germline V lookup: CDR1 SGHKS, CDR2 YYEKEE (reference sequence). Here the CDR3 DNA reads TGTGCCAGCACCTCGGGGGTCAAGAACACTGAAGCTTTCTTT. It yields the protein CASTSGVKNTEAFF. Drawing the rest from reference TRBV5-5 and TRBJ1-1, the complete variable domain is DAGVTQSPTHLIKTRGQQVTLRCSPISGHKSVSWYQQVLGQGPQFIFQYYEKEERGRGNFPDRFSARQFPNYSSELNVNALLLGDSALYLCASTSGVKNTEAFFGQGTRLTVV.